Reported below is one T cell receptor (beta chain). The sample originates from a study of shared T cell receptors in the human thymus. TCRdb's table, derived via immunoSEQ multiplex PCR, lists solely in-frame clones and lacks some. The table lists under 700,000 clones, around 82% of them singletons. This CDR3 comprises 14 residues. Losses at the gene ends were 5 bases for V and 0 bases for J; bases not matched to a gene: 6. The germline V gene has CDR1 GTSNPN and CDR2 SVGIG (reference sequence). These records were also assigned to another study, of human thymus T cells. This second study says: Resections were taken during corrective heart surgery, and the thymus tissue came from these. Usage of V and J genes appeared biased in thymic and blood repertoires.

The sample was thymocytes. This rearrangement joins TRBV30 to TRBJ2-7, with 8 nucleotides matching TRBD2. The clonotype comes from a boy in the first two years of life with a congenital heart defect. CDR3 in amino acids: CAWGVAGYSYEQYF. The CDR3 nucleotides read TGTGCCTGGGGAGTAGCGGGGTACTCCTACGAGCAGTACTTC. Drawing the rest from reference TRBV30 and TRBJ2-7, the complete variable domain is SQTIHQWPATLVQPVGSPLSLECTVEGTSNPNLYWYRQAAGRGLQLLFYSVGIGQISSEVPQNLSASRPQDRQFILSSKKLLLSDSGFYLCAWGVAGYSYEQYFGPGTRLTVT.